The present TCR beta chain was sequenced within a study of early T cells in non-severe SARS-CoV-2 infection. Study as a whole: Sequencing of unsorted whole blood was done on bulk RNA, leaving chains unpaired.

The TCR library protocol was used to attach unique molecular identifiers. These identifiers were attached to individual cDNA molecules. TCRdb itself ran the 5' RACE reads through MiXCR, one entry per CDR3 protein. The sample comprises some 50,000 distinct CDR3 sequences, around 4% of which are singletons, and roughly 6.4% rests with the top ten. Trimming pared 3 bases from V and 5 bases from J, leaving 14 bases between. The CDR3 is 16 amino acids. Per germline, CDR1 KGHSH and CDR2 LQKENI. Only a few counts were recorded for this clonotype. The chain joins TRBV18 to TRBJ1-6, with TRBD1 as a possible D gene (6 bases). The receptor comes from an adult who was a healthcare worker with PCR-confirmed SARS-CoV-2 infection or an uninfected control (not recorded which). Input material: whole blood. The CDR3 spells CASSPGTGRNNSPLHF. The CDR3 coding sequence is TGTGCCAGCTCACCTGGAACAGGGAGGAATAATTCACCCCTCCACTTT.